The entry below describes one T cell receptor beta chain. The entry originates in a study of CD8 T cells in Susac syndrome. RNA totalling about 0.5 to 1 ug underwent reverse transcription with random hexamers. One entry per CDR3 protein, called by TCRdb with MiXCR from the immunoSEQ multiplex PCR reads. The repertoire holds about 290,000 distinct CDR3 sequences, with about 88% as singletons. Trimming took 6 bases from V and 3 from J, leaving 22 bases between them. This CDR3 spans 17 amino acids. This sequence was found in a human donor with multiple sclerosis. V usage is TRBV12-3 or TRBV12-4 and J usage is TRBJ2-3, with D hard to call. The specimen sequenced was CD8+ T cells from PBMCs. CDR3 in amino acids: CASSSYVAVLRTDTQYF. For the CDR3, the DNA is TGTGCCAGCAGCTCCTACGTCGCGGTTCTTAGGACAGATACGCAGTATTTT.